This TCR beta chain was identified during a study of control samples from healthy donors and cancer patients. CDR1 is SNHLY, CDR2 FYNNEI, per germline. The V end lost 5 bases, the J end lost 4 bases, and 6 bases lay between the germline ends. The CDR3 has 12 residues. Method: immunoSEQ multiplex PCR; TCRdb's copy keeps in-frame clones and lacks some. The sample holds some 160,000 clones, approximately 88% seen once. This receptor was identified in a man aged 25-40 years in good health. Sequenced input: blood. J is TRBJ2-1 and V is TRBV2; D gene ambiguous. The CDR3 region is CASSWRYNEQFF. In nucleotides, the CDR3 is TGTGCCAGCAGTTGGAGATACAATGAGCAGTTCTTC.